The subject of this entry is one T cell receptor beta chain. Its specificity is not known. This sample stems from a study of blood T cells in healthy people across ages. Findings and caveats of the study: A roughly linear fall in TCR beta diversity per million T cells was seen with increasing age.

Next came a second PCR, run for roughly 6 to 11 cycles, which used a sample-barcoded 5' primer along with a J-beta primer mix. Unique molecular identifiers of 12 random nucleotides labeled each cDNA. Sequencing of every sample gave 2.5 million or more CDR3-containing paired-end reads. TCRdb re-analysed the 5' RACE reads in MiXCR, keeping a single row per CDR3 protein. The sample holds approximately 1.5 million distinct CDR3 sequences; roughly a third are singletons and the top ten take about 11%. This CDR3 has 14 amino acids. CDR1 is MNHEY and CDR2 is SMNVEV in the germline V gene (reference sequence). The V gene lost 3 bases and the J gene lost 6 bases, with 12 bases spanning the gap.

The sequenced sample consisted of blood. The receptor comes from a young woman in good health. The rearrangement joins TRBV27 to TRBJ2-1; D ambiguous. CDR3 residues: CASSFVTDSNEQFF. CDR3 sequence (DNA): TGTGCCAGCAGTTTTGTTACAGATTCCAATGAGCAGTTCTTC.